Listed below are T cell receptor beta chains from one sample, sequenced in a study of blood T cell repertoires in COVID-19. Using immunoSEQ multiplex PCR, the repertoire was profiled, and TCRdb retains in-frame clones only, with some absent. The repertoire holds about 190,000 clones, 65% to 85% seen once, with 3.2% in the top ten. The sample comprised PBMCs or T cells enriched from blood (not recorded which). Source of these receptors: a woman under 40 who had recovered from COVID-19. CDR3s include the opening cysteine and the closing phenylalanine or tryptophan. D genes are given only for firm matches. Expanded clones get a size class; other rows say once, few or many, or leave the size out.

v_call: TRBV3-1/TRBV3-2
j_call: TRBJ1-5
clone_size: .
d_call: .
cdr3_nt: TGTGCCAGCAGCTACGGGACACCTTATAGCAATCAGCCCCAGCATTTT
cdr3_aa: CASSYGTPYSNQPQHF

v_call: TRBV21-1
j_call: TRBJ1-1
clone_size: .
d_call: .
cdr3_nt: TGTGCCAGCAGCCCCCGCAGGGAGAACACTGAAGCTTTCTTT
cdr3_aa: CASSPRRENTEAFF

v_call: TRBV6-5
j_call: TRBJ1-1
clone_size: .
d_call: .
cdr3_nt: TGTGCCAGCAGTATGGGACACCGATCCCCTGAAGCTTTCTTT
cdr3_aa: CASSMGHRSPEAFF

v_call: TRBV5-1
j_call: TRBJ2-2
clone_size: .
d_call: TRBD2
cdr3_nt: TGCGCCAGCACCCCCCGGGGGAGGGAGATCGGGGAGCTGTTTTTT
cdr3_aa: CASTPRGREIGELFF

v_call: TRBV28
j_call: TRBJ1-4
clone_size: .
d_call: .
cdr3_nt: TGTGCCAGCAGTACCGGACAGAGCCGCGAAAAACTGTTTTTT
cdr3_aa: CASSTGQSREKLFF

v_call: TRBV11-2
j_call: TRBJ1-2
clone_size: .
d_call: TRBD1
cdr3_nt: TGTGCCAGCAGCTCTCCGGGACAGGGAACCTTTAACTATGGCTACACCTTC
cdr3_aa: CASSSPGQGTFNYGYTF

v_call: TRBV7-6
j_call: TRBJ2-1
clone_size: .
d_call: .
cdr3_nt: TGTGCCAGCAGCTTATCCCCCTTCGGTTCTTCCTACAATGAGCAGTTCTTC
cdr3_aa: CASSLSPFGSSYNEQFF

v_call: TRBV28
j_call: TRBJ1-4
clone_size: .
d_call: .
cdr3_nt: TGTGCCAGCATTTATGGGGGGGCGAGGGCTAATGAAAAACTGTTTTTT
cdr3_aa: CASIYGGARANEKLFF

v_call: TRBV7-6
j_call: TRBJ1-5
clone_size: once
d_call: TRBD1
cdr3_nt: TGTGCCAGCAGCCACAGGGGAAGCAATCAGCCCCAGCATTTT
cdr3_aa: CASSHRGSNQPQHF

v_call: TRBV2
j_call: TRBJ2-5
clone_size: few
d_call: TRBD1
cdr3_nt: TGTGCCAGCAATGGACAGGGGGAGGAGACCCAGTACTTC
cdr3_aa: CASNGQGEETQYF

v_call: TRBV9
j_call: TRBJ1-5
clone_size: .
d_call: .
cdr3_nt: TGTGCCAGCAGCGTCTCCGGACAGAGCAATCAGCCCCAGCATTTT
cdr3_aa: CASSVSGQSNQPQHF

v_call: TRBV25-1
j_call: TRBJ2-7
clone_size: once
d_call: TRBD1
cdr3_nt: TGTGCCAGCTCCCCGACAGGGACGCAGACCTACGAGCAGTACTTC
cdr3_aa: CASSPTGTQTYEQYF

v_call: TRBV29-1
j_call: TRBJ2-2
clone_size: few
d_call: TRBD1
cdr3_nt: TGCAGCGTTGGGACAGGTGAAGTCGGGGAGCTGTTTTTT
cdr3_aa: CSVGTGEVGELFF

v_call: TRBV5-6
j_call: TRBJ2-7
clone_size: .
d_call: .
cdr3_nt: TGTGCCAGCAGCTTAAGACAGATTTACGAGCAGTACTTC
cdr3_aa: CASSLRQIYEQYF

v_call: TRBV28
j_call: TRBJ2-7
clone_size: .
d_call: .
cdr3_nt: TGTGCCAGCAGTCCCCCCCCTCCCTGGGCTTCCTACGAGCAGTACTTC
cdr3_aa: CASSPPPPWASYEQYF

v_call: TRBV9
j_call: TRBJ1-1
clone_size: .
d_call: TRBD1
cdr3_nt: TGTGCCAGCAGCGTCCTCGGACAGGGAACTGAAGCTTTCTTT
cdr3_aa: CASSVLGQGTEAFF

v_call: TRBV3-1/TRBV3-2
j_call: TRBJ1-3
clone_size: .
d_call: .
cdr3_nt: TGTGCCAGCAGCCAATACCACGGCGGTCCTGGAAACACCATATATTTT
cdr3_aa: CASSQYHGGPGNTIYF

v_call: TRBV27
j_call: TRBJ2-3
clone_size: .
d_call: .
cdr3_nt: TGTGCCAGCAGTTCTGCCCCCCGGGATACGCAGTATTTT
cdr3_aa: CASSSAPRDTQYF

v_call: TRBV20-1
j_call: TRBJ2-5
clone_size: .
d_call: .
cdr3_nt: TGCAGTGCTAGTTTCGGAGGGGTAGGGGAGACCCAGTACTTC
cdr3_aa: CSASFGGVGETQYF

v_call: TRBV30
j_call: TRBJ1-2
clone_size: .
d_call: TRBD1
cdr3_nt: TGTGCCTGGAGTGTGTTGCAGGGGGCATGGCACACCTTC
cdr3_aa: CAWSVLQGAWHTF

v_call: TRBV2
j_call: TRBJ1-4
clone_size: .
d_call: TRBD1
cdr3_nt: TGTGCCAGCATCAAAACAGGGGTCCCTAATGAAAAACTGTTTTTT
cdr3_aa: CASIKTGVPNEKLFF

v_call: TRBV7-9
j_call: TRBJ2-1
clone_size: .
d_call: .
cdr3_nt: TGTGCCAGCAGCTTAACAAGCTACAATGAGCAGTTCTTC
cdr3_aa: CASSLTSYNEQFF

v_call: TRBV18
j_call: TRBJ2-2
clone_size: .
d_call: .
cdr3_nt: TGTGCCAGCTCACCAAGGAGGACCGGGGAGCTGTTTTTT
cdr3_aa: CASSPRRTGELFF